One TCR beta chain is described in this entry. This receptor's antigen is unknown. No base-level quality is on record; no much larger clone is a single base apart. The treatment or condition label of this sample denotes: in vitro stimulation with specific CMV peptide epitopes to enrich CMV-specific T cells. This record belongs to a study of T cell repertoires in cytomegalovirus infection (dated by TCRdb to the late 2010s). For context, the study as a whole: Peptide stimulations targeted recently identified HLA-C-restricted CMV epitopes, whose presentation resists viral immunomodulation, together with well-studied HLA-B-restricted epitopes. Donor HLA type was relevant to the analysis, because carriage of CMV infection together with the matching HLA type was indicated by public TCR beta signatures. Findings and caveats that apply to the study as a whole: In both this cohort and an independent cohort of some 370 donors, the cumulative frequency of public TCR beta family members distinguished carriers of CMV infection plus the relevant HLA type. The ex vivo response was dominated by HLA-C-restricted CMV-specific TCR beta clonotypes, and the single most frequent clonotype in two of eight donors was supplied by these HLA-C-restricted clonotypes.

The cysteine opens and the phenylalanine closes a CDR3 of 14 amino acids. CDR3 DNA only is kept here, 42 bases in frame from base 1. The trim is 0 bases for V and 2 bases for J, with a gap of 8 bases between the germline ends. CDR1 SGDLS and CDR2 YYNGEE are derived from the germline V gene. TCRdb names Illumina HiSeq 1500 as the instrument used. TCRdb passed the public sequencing reads through fastp at Q25 and MiXCR, retaining productive beta sequences. Under each unique CDR3 protein, matching rows form one entry showing the most common genes and DNA. The sample profile shows more than 300,000 distinct CDR3 sequences; roughly 34% of them were found once. The ten largest make up about 14% of the sample.

This receptor was taken from a human donor in good health (CMV status not recorded). Some clones in this sample may be carry-over from other donors' samples. The specimen was cultured PBMCs, collected from culture after CMV antigen stimulation. The sequence links TRBV9 to TRBJ1-1; the D segment cannot be called with confidence. In nucleotides, the sequence is TGTGCCAGCAGCGTAGAACCGCGAAACACTGAAGCTTTCTTT. It is translated as CASSVEPRNTEAFF.